This record looks at one TCR beta chain sequence and its context. From germline, CDR1 is MNHEY and CDR2 SVGAGI. The V and J ends lost 6 bases and 0 bases, in that order; junction bases with no gene match: 5. The CDR3 has 15 amino acids. This sample was included in a study of cytomegalovirus exposure and HLA in healthy donors. Method: immunoSEQ multiplex PCR; TCRdb's copy keeps in-frame clones and lacks some. The sample contains 67,000 or so clones, around 95% of which appear only once. The chain is built from TRBV6-5 and TRBJ1-3; 7 positions match TRBD1. Sequenced material: PBMCs. The source of this sequence is a man younger than 35 in good health and CMV-seropositive. This CDR3 reads CASRDRYYSGNTIYF. The DNA for the CDR3 is TGTGCCAGCAGGGACAGGTACTACTCTGGAAACACCATATATTTT.